This TCR beta chain derives from a study of blood T cells in healthy people across ages. This CDR3 has 14 residues. Looked up from germline, CDR1 is SGDLS and CDR2 is YYNGEE. This clonotype has at least ten counts. Together with a sample-barcoded 5' primer, a J-beta primer mix was included in a second PCR lasting about 7 to 12 cycles. TCRdb independently ran MiXCR on the 5' RACE reads; one entry per CDR3 protein. Seen here are under 1,100,000 distinct CDR3 sequences, about 25% observed once, and the top ten hold approximately 0.71%. The data were also submitted as part of a second study, on T cells of mothers and their children.

The chain carries TRBV9 and TRBJ2-5; 7 positions match TRBD2. The better agreement between TRBJ2-7 and the DNA end casts doubt on the J call. The sequenced sample consisted of blood. The receptor was isolated from a girl under 10 years old in good health. CDR3 sequence (DNA): TGTGCCAGCAGCGTAGCGACGGGAGGTTACGAGCAGTACTTC. Its translation: CASSVATGGYEQYF.